Listed below are T cell receptor beta chains from one sample, sequenced in a study of CD8+ T cells in alopecia areata. Sequenced by immunoSEQ multiplex PCR; TCRdb stores in-frame clones only, minus some. This table has 150,000 to 200,000 clones, roughly 66% appearing once. The sample in question was CD4+ T cells sorted from blood, obtained at week 24, from a patient treated with tofacitinib. The receptors come from a human donor with alopecia areata. The conserved cysteine and the conserved F or W are not part of the CDR3 here.

J | V | CDR3
TRBJ2-1 | TRBV7-2 | ASSPRQGSSYNEQF
TRBJ1-5 | TRBV2 | ASSESRVGQPQH
TRBJ1-1 | TRBV6-6 | ASSPAGSEAF
TRBJ2-3 | TRBV29-1 | SVDFSTDTQY
TRBJ2-3 | TRBV7-6 | ASSLLPNPTGTSTDTQY
TRBJ1-5 | TRBV2 | ASSVQTGPNQPQH
TRBJ1-2 | TRBV29-1 | SVDNPGMGGYT
TRBJ1-1 | TRBV23-1 | ASRDRGDTEAF
TRBJ2-7 | TRBV4-3 | ASSQDLVNTYEQY
TRBJ1-5 | TRBV4-1 | ASSQEWGNQPQH
TRBJ2-5 | TRBV14 | ASSQQGGWTQY
TRBJ2-5 | TRBV29-1 | SVGERTGAIQETQY
TRBJ1-6 | TRBV4-3 | ASSHGGDINSPLH
TRBJ1-2 | TRBV30 | AWSPIKTGGGYT
TRBJ2-7 | TRBV29-1 | SVEVRSYEQY
TRBJ1-1 | TRBV5-1 | ASSLDGQGLEAF
TRBJ1-2 | TRBV7-2 | ASSSGQAYYGYT
TRBJ2-4 | TRBV15 | ATSRDIPGAKNIQY
TRBJ1-1 | TRBV7-3 | ASSLEGNTEAF
TRBJ1-2 | TRBV29-1 | SGYQGNYGYT
TRBJ2-7 | TRBV14 | ASNPGGGPYEQY
TRBJ2-1 | TRBV28 | ASSLLGLADNEQF
TRBJ2-1 | TRBV7-8 | ASSLGLAGGLTNEQF
TRBJ2-3 | TRBV5-1 | ASSFGGTVSDTQY
TRBJ2-1 | TRBV5-5 | ASSLRGGTYNEQF
TRBJ1-2 | TRBV27 | ASSPRIRQSYGYT
TRBJ2-3 | TRBV12-5 | ASGLLLSTDTQY
TRBJ1-2 | TRBV30 | AWQLDYGYT
TRBJ1-6 | TRBV5-6 | ASSPGPENSPLH
TRBJ2-5 | TRBV2 | ASSAGQLQETQY
TRBJ2-3 | TRBV6-5 | ASSYRASTDTQY
TRBJ2-4 | TRBV2 | ASSEYGQGTLAKNIQY
TRBJ2-7 | TRBV27 | ASSSRTGVSH
TRBJ1-1 | TRBV5-6 | ASSPGQGAFGTEAF
TRBJ1-1 | TRBV9 | ASSVSGRNTEAF
TRBJ2-7 | TRBV28 | ASSPEGGSSYEQY
TRBJ1-6 | TRBV10-3 | AISVYGQGNSPLH